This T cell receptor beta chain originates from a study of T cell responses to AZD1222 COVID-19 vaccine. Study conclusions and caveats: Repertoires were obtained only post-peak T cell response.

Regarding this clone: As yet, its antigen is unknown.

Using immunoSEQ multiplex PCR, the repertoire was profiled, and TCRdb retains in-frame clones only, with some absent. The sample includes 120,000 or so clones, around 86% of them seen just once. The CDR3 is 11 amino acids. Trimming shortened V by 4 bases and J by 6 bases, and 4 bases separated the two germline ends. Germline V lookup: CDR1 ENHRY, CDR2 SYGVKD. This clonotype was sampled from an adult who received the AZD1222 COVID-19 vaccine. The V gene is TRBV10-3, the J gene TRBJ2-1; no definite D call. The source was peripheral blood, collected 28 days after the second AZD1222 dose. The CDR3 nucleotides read TGTGCCATCAGTGCCTTCAATGAGCAGTTCTTC. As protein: CAISAFNEQFF.